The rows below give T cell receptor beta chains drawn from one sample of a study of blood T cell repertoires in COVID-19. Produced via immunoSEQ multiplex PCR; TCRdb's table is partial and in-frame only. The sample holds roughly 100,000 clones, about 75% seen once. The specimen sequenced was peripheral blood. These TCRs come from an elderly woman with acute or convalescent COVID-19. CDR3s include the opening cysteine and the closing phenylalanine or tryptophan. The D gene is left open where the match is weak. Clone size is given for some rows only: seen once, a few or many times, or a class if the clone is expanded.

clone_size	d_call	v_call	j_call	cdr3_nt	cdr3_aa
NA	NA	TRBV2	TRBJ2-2	TGTGCCATCCCTCGCGGGGTCACCGGGGAGCTGTTTTTT	CAIPRGVTGELFF
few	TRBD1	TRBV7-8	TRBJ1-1	TGTGCCAGCAGCGCTGGACAGGTCATGAACACTGAAGCTTTCTTT	CASSAGQVMNTEAFF
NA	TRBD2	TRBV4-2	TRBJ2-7	TGTGCCAGCAGCCAAGGGGTACCGACTAGCGGGATTCCCTACGAGCAGTACTTC	CASSQGVPTSGIPYEQYF
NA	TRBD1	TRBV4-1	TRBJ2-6	TGCGCCAGCAGCCAAGATCGCGGGACAGGGACTATTGGGGCCAACGTCCTGACTTTC	CASSQDRGTGTIGANVLTF
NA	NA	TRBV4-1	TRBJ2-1	TGCGCCAGCAGCCAGGCAGGGGTGGAGCAGTTCTTC	CASSQAGVEQFF
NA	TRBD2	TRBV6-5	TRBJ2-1	TGTGCCAGCAGTTATCTGCGCGGGGGGGCGACTGAGCAGTTCTTC	CASSYLRGGATEQFF
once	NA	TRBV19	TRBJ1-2	TGTGCCAGTAGTATAATAAGGTCAGGGAACTATGGCTACACCTTC	CASSIIRSGNYGYTF
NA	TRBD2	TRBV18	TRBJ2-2	TGTGCCAGCTCACCACCAGCGGGAGGGCCGGACACCGGGGAGCTGTTTTTT	CASSPPAGGPDTGELFF
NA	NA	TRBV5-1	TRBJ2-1	TGCGCCAGCAGCTTGAGGCTTGGAGGGGCTAACAATGAGCAGTTCTTC	CASSLRLGGANNEQFF
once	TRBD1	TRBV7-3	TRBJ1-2	TGTGCCAGCAGCTCCACCCCCGGGACAGGGGGTGGCTACACCTTC	CASSSTPGTGGGYTF
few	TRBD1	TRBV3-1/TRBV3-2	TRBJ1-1	TGTGCCAGCAGCCACGCCGGGACAGGGGGCGCATGGGGCACTGAAGCTTTCTTT	CASSHAGTGGAWGTEAFF
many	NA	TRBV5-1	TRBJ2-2	TGCGCCAGCAGCTTGGACCCGGGGAGTTTGTCGAACACCGGGGAGCTGTTTTTT	CASSLDPGSLSNTGELFF
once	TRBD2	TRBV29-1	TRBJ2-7	TGCAGCGTTGTTGGCAGCGGGGCCTACGAGCAGTACTTC	CSVVGSGAYEQYF
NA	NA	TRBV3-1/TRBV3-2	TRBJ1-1	TGTGCCAGCAGCCCTAGTCACACTGAAGCTTTCTTT	CASSPSHTEAFF
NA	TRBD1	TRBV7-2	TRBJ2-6	TGTGCCAGCAGCTCACAATGGACAGGGTTCTCTGGGGCCAACGTCCTGACTTTC	CASSSQWTGFSGANVLTF
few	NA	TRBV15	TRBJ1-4	TGTGCCACCAGCAGAGATTTTGAGGAAGGGGCCCAAAAACTGTTTTTT	CATSRDFEEGAQKLFF
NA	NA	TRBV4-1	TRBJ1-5	TGCGCCAGCAGCCAAGATAGCGACCTCGGGCAGCCCCAGCATTTT	CASSQDSDLGQPQHF
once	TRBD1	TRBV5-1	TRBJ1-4	TGCGCCAGCAGCGTCGGACAGGTTGAAAAACTGTTTTTT	CASSVGQVEKLFF
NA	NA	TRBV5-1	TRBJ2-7	TGCGCCAGCAGCCCGGGAGAGTCCTACGAGCAGTACTTC	CASSPGESYEQYF
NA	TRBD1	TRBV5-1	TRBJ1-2	TGCGCCAGCAGCTTACAGGGACAGGGTACAAGCGGCTACACCTTC	CASSLQGQGTSGYTF
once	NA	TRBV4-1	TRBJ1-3	TGCGCCAGCAGACGGGACTCCAACTCTGGAAACACCATATATTTT	CASRRDSNSGNTIYF
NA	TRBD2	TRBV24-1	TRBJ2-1	TGTGCCACCAGTGATTCCGGTAGGGGAGGGCGTTTGAACAATGAGCAGTTCTTC	CATSDSGRGGRLNNEQFF
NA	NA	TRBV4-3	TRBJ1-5	TGCGCCAGCAGCCAAGAGCTCTATAGCAATCAGCCCCAGCATTTT	CASSQELYSNQPQHF
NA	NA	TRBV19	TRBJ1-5	TGTGCCAGTACCGTCCGGGCAGGGGTATCCAATCAGCCCCAGCATTTT	CASTVRAGVSNQPQHF
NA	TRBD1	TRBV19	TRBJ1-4	TGTGCCAGTAGTATAAATACAGGGGGCGTGGGCGAAAAACTGTTTTTT	CASSINTGGVGEKLFF
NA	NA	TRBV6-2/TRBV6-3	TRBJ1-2	TGTGCCAGCAGTTACTCGCAGGTCTTCAACTATGGCTACACCTTC	CASSYSQVFNYGYTF
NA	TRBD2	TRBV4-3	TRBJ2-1	TGCGCCAGCAGCCAAGATCTCGTGGGGGGGGCCTACAATGAGCAGTTCTTC	CASSQDLVGGAYNEQFF
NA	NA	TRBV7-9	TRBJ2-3	TGTGCCAGCAGCCTCAACAGGGAGGATACGCAGTATTTT	CASSLNREDTQYF
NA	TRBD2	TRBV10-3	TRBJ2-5	TGTGCCATCAGTGGCAGCGGGACGCTCCAAGAGACCCAGTACTTC	CAISGSGTLQETQYF
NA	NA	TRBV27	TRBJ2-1	TGTGCCAGCAGTCCAAGCCCGGACACCTCCTACAATGAGCAGTTCTTC	CASSPSPDTSYNEQFF
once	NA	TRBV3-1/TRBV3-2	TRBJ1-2	TGTGCCAGCAGCCCCGGACAGATTTTAAACTATGGCTACACCTTC	CASSPGQILNYGYTF
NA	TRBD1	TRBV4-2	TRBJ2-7	TGTGCCAGCAGCCATTCTCCCTACAGGGGGCAAGACTACGAGCAGTACTTC	CASSHSPYRGQDYEQYF
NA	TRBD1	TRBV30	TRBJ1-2	TGTGCCTGGAGTATAACCGGTTTGAGGGACAGGGACTATGGCTACACCTTC	CAWSITGLRDRDYGYTF
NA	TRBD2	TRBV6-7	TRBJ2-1	TGTGCCAGCAGTCCCGGGACTAGCGGGAGTTTCTACAATGAGCAGTTCTTC	CASSPGTSGSFYNEQFF